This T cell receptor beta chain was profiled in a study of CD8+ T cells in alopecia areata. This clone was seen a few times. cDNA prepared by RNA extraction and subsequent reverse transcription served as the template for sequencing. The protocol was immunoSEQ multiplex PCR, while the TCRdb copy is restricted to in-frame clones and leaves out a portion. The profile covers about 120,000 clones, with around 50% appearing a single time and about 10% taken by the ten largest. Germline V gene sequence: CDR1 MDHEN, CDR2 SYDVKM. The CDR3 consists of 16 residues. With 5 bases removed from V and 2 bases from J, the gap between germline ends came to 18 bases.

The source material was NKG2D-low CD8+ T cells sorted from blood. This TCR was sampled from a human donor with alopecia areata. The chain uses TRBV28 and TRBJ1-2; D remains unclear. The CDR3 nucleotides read TGTGCCAGCAGTCCCCAGGCGGGCGCAGTCAACTATGGCTACACCTTC. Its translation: CASSPQAGAVNYGYTF.